Given below is one TCR beta chain in context. The antigen is not known. These data belong to a study of CD8 T cells in ankylosing spondylitis. Study results and limitations: Reportedly, disease-linked clones are significantly enriched in ankylosing spondylitis patients' matched synovial fluid. A CD8+ phenotype characterized the disease-linked clones, which were relatively rare in peripheral blood. Previously reported in reactive arthritis synovial fluid and blood were some of the motif variants.

Quantitative molecular-barcoded 5'-RACE generated the TCR beta libraries. Using its own MiXCR run on the 5' RACE reads, TCRdb lists one record per CDR3 protein. Among around 160,000 distinct CDR3 sequences, around 10% were seen once, and the ten largest hold roughly 28%. Losses at the gene ends were 7 bases for V and 2 bases for J; bases not matched to a gene: 7. CDR3 size: 15 residues. The origin of this receptor is a male donor with ankylosing spondylitis or in good health (not recorded which). This sequence joins TRBV12-3 or TRBV12-4 and TRBJ2-3, with 9 bases fitting TRBD1. Material for sequencing was blood, either unsorted or a sorted T cell fraction (not recorded which). The CDR3 bases are TGTGCCAGCAAACAGACAGGGGGTTACACAGATACGCAGTATTTT. Protein sequence: CASKQTGGYTDTQYF.